What follows are 3 T cell receptor beta chains derived from one specimen sequenced in a study of T cells in Graves' hyperthyroidism and ophthalmopathy. Amplified TCR beta CDR3 regions came from RNA transcripts. Using the HTBI primer set, a first-round RT-PCR was run on the TCR CDR3. TCRdb fed the multiplex PCR reads into MiXCR, producing one record per CDR3 protein. This table has around 280,000 distinct CDR3 sequences, around 15% appearing once. The material sequenced was blood. All receptors come from a woman aged 40 to 55 with Graves' hyperthyroidism.

The chain recombines TRBV6-1 with TRBJ1-1, with 9 nucleotides matching TRBD1. The CDR3 is made up of 14 amino acids. Trimming cost V 6 bases and J 11 bases; bases outside gene matches: 13. The germline CDR1 and CDR2 sequences are MNHNS and SASEGT. In DNA form, the CDR3 reads TGTGCCAGCAGATACAGGGGGCCAAACAGCGGGGCTTTCTTT. This encodes CASRYRGPNSGAFF.

Ten or more counts support this clonotype. J is TRBJ2-3 and V is TRBV20-1; 7 bases align to TRBD2. The CDR3 totals 13 residues. With V trimmed by 0 bases and J by 11 bases, 8 bases remained unmatched. Germline CDR1 and CDR2: DFQATT and SNEGSKA (reference sequence). The CDR3 region has the DNA TGCAGTGCTAGAGATCTCGCTAGCGGTAGGCAGTATTTT. As protein: CSARDLASGRQYF.

This CDR3 is CASTGQVSNSPLHF. The CDR3 bases are TGTGCCAGCACAGGACAGGTTTCTAATTCACCCCTCCACTTT. The genes are TRBV27 and TRBJ1-6; TRBD1 agrees at 7 bases. The CDR3 spans 14 residues. V was pared by 7 bases and J by 6 bases, with 6 bases of the junction left unmatched. From germline, CDR1 is MNHEY and CDR2 SMNVEV (reference sequence).